This is a list of T cell receptor beta chains from one sample in a study of control samples from healthy donors and cancer patients. The protocol was immunoSEQ multiplex PCR, while the TCRdb copy is restricted to in-frame clones and leaves out a portion. This table holds 95,000 to 130,000 clones, approximately 93% found once. The sample taken for sequencing was blood. All receptors derive from a man aged 25-40 years in good health. CDR3s include the opening cysteine and the closing phenylalanine or tryptophan. D genes are given only for firm matches. Where a row states a size, it is once, few, many or the class of an expanded clone; other rows omit it.

j_call v_call d_call clone_size cdr3_nt cdr3_aa
TRBJ1-2 TRBV3-1/TRBV3-2 - - TGTGCCAGCAGCCAAGTCGAAGGAAGGAACTATGGCTACACCTTC CASSQVEGRNYGYTF
TRBJ2-1 TRBV30 TRBD1 - TGTGCCTGGAGTCGCGGCGGGACAGGAACTAATGAGCAGTTCTTC CAWSRGGTGTNEQFF
TRBJ2-3 TRBV24-1 - - TGTGCCACCAGTGATAAGGGGTCAAGAGATACGCAGTATTTT CATSDKGSRDTQYF
TRBJ2-3 TRBV7-2 - - TGTGCCAGCAGCTTAGGTTGGGGAGATACGCAGTATTTT CASSLGWGDTQYF
TRBJ2-7 TRBV5-4 - - TGTGCCAGCAGCGCACCTACGAGGGGATCCTACGAGCAGTACTTC CASSAPTRGSYEQYF
TRBJ1-3 TRBV6-5 - - TGTGCCAGCACGCCCGGGACAACTGGAAACACCATATATTTT CASTPGTTGNTIYF
TRBJ2-3 TRBV9 - - TGTGCCAGCAGCGGCCAAGGATCTAGCACAGATACGCAGTATTTT CASSGQGSSTDTQYF
TRBJ1-2 TRBV27 - - TGTGCCAGCAGGCCAGGGGTTACATATGGCTACACCTTC CASRPGVTYGYTF
TRBJ2-7 TRBV5-6 TRBD2 once TGTGCCAGCAGCCCGGCACTAGCGGGGTACGAGCAGTACTTC CASSPALAGYEQYF
TRBJ1-5 TRBV6-2/TRBV6-3 - few TGTGCCAGCAGTTACGGGGGTGACAGTCTCAATCAGCCCCAGCATTTT CASSYGGDSLNQPQHF